Below, 30 T cell receptor beta chains from the same sample are listed, as sequenced in a study of type 1 regulatory T cells. Each CDR3 protein is one row after TCRdb ran MiXCR on the reads. The repertoire holds about 68,000 distinct CDR3 sequences, with 50% to 70% as singletons. These TCRs are of unknown antigen specificity. The sequencing input was cultured T cells, either the whole culture or a sorted T cell fraction (not recorded which). Subset here: Tr1-enriched cell product generated in vitro against host alloantigens. Receptor source: a human donor in good health.

This clonotype is classed as medium-sized. The chain joins TRBV20-1 to TRBJ1-5; 10 bases agree with TRBD1. Germline V CDR1 and CDR2: DFQATT, SNEGSKA (reference sequence). The length of the CDR3 is 16 residues. The DNA of the CDR3 is TGCAGGGGACCGGGACAGGGGACCCCTAGCAATCAGCCCCAGCATTTT. As protein: CRGPGQGTPSNQPQHF.

The CDR3 region has the DNA TGCGCCAGCAGCTTGTTGTTTGGGACAGTACACACAGATACGCAGTATTTT. Translated, it gives CASSLLFGTVHTDTQYF. This sequence joins TRBV5-1 and TRBJ2-3; 7 bases agree with TRBD1. Losses at the gene ends were 1 base for V and 2 bases for J; bases not matched to a gene: 10. Germline CDR1 SGHRS, CDR2 YFSETQ. The CDR3 extends over 17 amino acids.

The rearrangement links TRBV7-3 to TRBJ2-1; 8 positions agree with TRBD1. V lost 0 bases and J lost 6; bases outside the gene matches: 4. This CDR3 has 15 amino acids. Germline V gene lookup returns CDR1 SGHTA and CDR2 FQGTGA. The CDR3 is CASSLTVQGGNEQFF. The CDR3, as DNA: TGTGCCAGCAGCTTAACGGTACAGGGGGGCAATGAGCAGTTCTTC. The complete variable domain, with remaining parts taken from reference TRBV7-3 and TRBJ2-1, reads GAGVSQTPSNKVTEKGKYVELRCDPISGHTALYWYRQSLGQGPEFLIYFQGTGAADDSGLPNDRFFAVRPEGSVSTLKIQRTERGDSAVYLCASSLTVQGGNEQFFGPGTRLTVL.

The chain carries TRBV20-1 and TRBJ1-6; TRBD1 might be the D (5 bases). Germline V gives CDR1 DFQATT, CDR2 SNEGSKA (reference sequence). Trimming left V 4 bases short and J 0 bases short, with 13 bases between. The CDR3 length is 16 residues. CDR3 amino acids: CSATDSTVSYNSPLHF. CDR3 nucleotides: TGCAGTGCTACTGACAGTACCGTCTCCTATAATTCACCCCTCCACTTT.

V usage is TRBV19 and J usage is TRBJ1-1, with TRBD1 as a possible D gene (6 bases). The V end was cut by 5 bases, the J end by 8 bases, with 15 bases between. The CDR3 length is 13 residues. Germline CDR1 reads LNHDA; CDR2 reads SQIVND (reference sequence). DNA for the CDR3: TGTGCCAGTAGTCCCCAAGGGGGACAAGAAGCTTTCTTT. The encoded protein is CASSPQGGQEAFF.

This clonotype appeared once. The rearrangement joins TRBV7-2 to TRBJ2-5; TRBD1 might be the D (5 bases). CDR3 length equals 14 residues. V was shortened by 1 base and J by 4 bases, with 10 bases between the two germline ends. In germline, CDR1 is SGHTA, CDR2 FQGNSA. Written as DNA, the CDR3 is TGTGCCAGCAGCTTAGAGGCAGGGCCAGAGACCCAGTACTTC. Translating gives CASSLEAGPETQYF.

This clonotype was detected only a few times. This chain connects TRBV12-3 or TRBV12-4 to TRBJ2-4; 10 bases align to TRBD2. The CDR3 length is 15 residues. V gave up 8 bases and J gave up 8 bases; unmatched junction bases: 12. Here the CDR3 DNA reads TGTGCCAGCGCGAAAACCGGGACTAGCGTCTACATTCAGTACTTC. It specifies CASAKTGTSVYIQYF.

A note on this clonotype: At one end, the junction sequence differs from germline, possibly due to a read error. V and J are TRBV5-1 and TRBJ1-1, with D possibly TRBD1 on 6 matching bases. This CDR3 contains 13 residues. Germline V gene data show CDR1 as SGHRS and CDR2 as YFSETQ. The chain's CDR3 is CANSSGQNTEAFF. In DNA form, the CDR3 reads TGCGCCAACAGCTCGGGACAGAACACTGAAGCTTTCTTT.

The CDR3 protein is CASSLTTGTSGNEQYF. The DNA of the CDR3 is TGTGCCAGCAGCTTAACCACCGGGACTAGCGGGAACGAGCAGTACTTC. The V call is TRBV11-1, the J call TRBJ2-7, with TRBD2 identical over 13 bases. CDR1 is SGHAT, CDR2 FQDESV, per germline (reference sequence). V gave up 2 bases and J gave up 5 bases; unmatched junction bases: 6. The CDR3 has 16 amino acids.

The V and J genes are TRBV12-3 or TRBV12-4 and TRBJ2-3; D is perhaps TRBD2 (5 bases). CDR3 length: 14 residues. V gave up 3 bases and J gave up 2 bases, with 9 bases separating them. CDR3 bases: TGTGCCAGCAGTTTCGCGGAGGACACAGATACGCAGTATTTT. This encodes CASSFAEDTDTQYF.

On this clonotype: This may be a read error, as it is one base from a much larger clone. The rearrangement uses TRBV7-2 and TRBJ1-1; 8 bases align to TRBD1. The CDR3 loop spans 15 amino acids. Germline assignment: CDR1 SGHTA and CDR2 FQGNSA. V shed 4 bases, J shed 0 bases, and the junction held 4 bases outside the gene matches. The CDR3 DNA follows: TGTGCCAGCAGCTCTGCGACAGGGGTGAACACTGAAGCTTTCTTT. Amino acid sequence: CASSSATGVNTEAFF.

This clonotype was counted between two and nine times. The V gene is TRBV18, the J gene TRBJ2-6, with a possible D match to TRBD1 (6 bases). With 6 bases removed from V and 3 bases from J, the gap between germline ends came to 15 bases. CDR1 is KGHSH, CDR2 LQKENI, per germline. The CDR3 runs 16 residues. The CDR3 DNA is TGTGCCAGCTCGCAAGCAGGGGTCGGTGGGGCCAACGTCCTGACTTTC. It translates to CASSQAGVGGANVLTF. Complete variable domain (other parts from reference TRBV18 and TRBJ2-6): NAGVMQNPRHLVRRRGQEARLRCSPMKGHSHVYWYRQLPEEGLKFMVYLQKENIIDESGMPKERFSAEFPKEGPSILRIQQVVRGDSAAYFCASSQAGVGGANVLTFGAGSRLTVL.

This clonotype was recorded many times. The chain recombines TRBV3-1 with TRBJ1-1; tentative D call: TRBD1 (5 bases). This CDR3 spans 13 amino acids. CDR1 and CDR2 (germline): LGHDT, YNNKEL (reference sequence). V shed 4 bases and J shed 1 base, with 7 bases lying between them. The CDR3 loop is CASSRGGNTEAFF. The DNA for the CDR3 is TGTGCCAGCAGCCGGGGCGGGAACACTGAAGCTTTCTTT.

The chain joins TRBV30 to TRBJ1-6, with no clear D. Trimming cost V 4 bases and J 10 bases, with 11 bases left between them. The CDR3 is 12 residues long. Germline-derived CDR1 and CDR2 are GTSNPN and SVGIG (reference sequence). CDR3 in amino acids: CAWTLLGSPLHF. Here the CDR3 DNA reads TGTGCCTGGACACTATTGGGGTCACCCCTCCACTTT.

This clonotype appeared a few times. The rearrangement joins TRBV6-1 to TRBJ2-3; D is unresolved. This CDR3 contains 13 residues. Per germline, CDR1 MNHNS and CDR2 SASEGT. The V end lost 5 bases, the J end lost 3 bases, and 9 bases lay between the germline ends. The CDR3 DNA follows: TGTGCCAGCAGTTCCGGGCATACAGATACGCAGTATTTT. The encoded protein is CASSSGHTDTQYF.

This clonotype rates as medium-sized. The rearrangement uses TRBV5-5 and TRBJ2-7; no reliable D call. The CDR3 is 12 residues long. Per germline, CDR1 SGHKS and CDR2 YYEKEE (reference sequence). The V end lost 0 bases, the J end lost 6 bases, and 7 bases lay between the germline ends. The CDR3: CASSLEAFEQYF. CDR3 nucleotides: TGTGCCAGCAGCTTGGAAGCGTTCGAGCAGTACTTC.

This clonotype was observed a few times. V and J are TRBV9 and TRBJ2-5; D unresolved. This CDR3 has 14 residues. Germline V gives CDR1 SGDLS, CDR2 YYNGEE. V was clipped by 0 bases and J by 1 base, with 7 bases between them. CDR3 sequence (DNA): TGTGCCAGCAGCGTAGTTCCTGTCCAAGAGACCCAGTACTTC. This translates into CASSVVPVQETQYF. Complete variable domain (other parts from reference TRBV9 and TRBJ2-5): DSGVTQTPKHLITATGQRVTLRCSPRSGDLSVYWYQQSLDQGLQFLIQYYNGEERAKGNILERFSAQQFPDLHSELNLSSLELGDSALYFCASSVVPVQETQYFGPGTRLLVL.

This clonotype came up once. The chain couples TRBV7-2 to TRBJ2-5, with D hard to call. The CDR3 runs to 13 residues. The V and J ends lost 2 bases and 4 bases respectively, with 8 bases between them. From germline, CDR1 is SGHTA and CDR2 FQGNSA. CDR3 DNA: TGTGCCAGCAGCTTAAATGACCGAGAGACCCAGTACTTC. Its protein is CASSLNDRETQYF.

In this sample, this clonotype turned up a few times. The V and J genes are TRBV5-1 and TRBJ1-2; weak D call: TRBD1 (5 bases). The CDR3 sequence is 18 residues long. V was clipped by 4 bases and J by 2 bases, with 24 bases between them. Germline V gene data show CDR1 as SGHRS and CDR2 as YFSETQ. The DNA for the CDR3 is TGCGCCAGCAGCCGCCAAAGATTCCGGGACCTAGTAAACTATGGCTACACCTTC. Its protein product is CASSRQRFRDLVNYGYTF.

Details on this clonotype: A read error is possible here, since a much larger clone lies one base away. This chain links TRBV20-1 with TRBJ1-1; TRBD1 agrees at 7 bases. The CDR3 has 13 amino acids. The J segment lost 6 bases and the V segment lost 3 bases, leaving 7 bases of the junction unmatched. In germline, CDR1 is DFQATT, CDR2 SNEGSKA (reference sequence). This chain's CDR3 is CSARGYRGSEAFF. DNA of the CDR3: TGCAGTGCTAGGGGGTACAGGGGATCTGAAGCTTTCTTT.

J is TRBJ2-2 and V is TRBV7-3, with unresolved D. V was trimmed by 5 bases and J by 0 bases, leaving 1 base between them. Germline V gene lookup returns CDR1 SGHTA and CDR2 FQGTGA. The CDR3 runs to 12 residues. The CDR3 DNA sequence: TGTGCCAGCAGCCCGAACACCGGGGAGCTGTTTTTT. This translates into CASSPNTGELFF.

This clonotype was found a few times. CDR3 sequence reads: CASTIEAGFNLNEQFF. CDR3 coding DNA: TGTGCCAGCACCATAGAGGCGGGATTTAACCTCAATGAGCAGTTCTTC. This chain connects TRBV28 to TRBJ2-1, with D possibly being TRBD2 (6 bases). In germline, CDR1 is MDHEN, CDR2 SYDVKM. CDR3 length: 16 amino acids. The V and J ends lost 7 bases and 6 bases respectively, with 22 bases between them.

The rearrangement links TRBV12-3 or TRBV12-4 to TRBJ1-2; the D is unclear. V lost 4 bases, J lost 0 bases, and 6 bases lay in between. CDR3 size: 13 residues. The CDR3 nucleotides read TGTGCCAGCAGTTCTATAGCTAACTATGGCTACACCTTC. The encoded protein is CASSSIANYGYTF.

The rearrangement links TRBV5-1 to TRBJ1-1, with D perhaps matching TRBD1 (6 bases). The CDR3 runs 15 residues. Germline CDR1 SGHRS, CDR2 YFSETQ. V was pared by 2 bases and J by 4 bases, with 15 bases between. The CDR3 nucleotides are TGCGCCAGCAGCTTCCCAGGGGTTGGGAGCACTGAAGCTTTCTTT. It is translated as CASSFPGVGSTEAFF.

The rearrangement uses TRBV12-5 and TRBJ2-7; D possibly corresponds to TRBD2 (7 bases). The CDR3 sequence is 15 residues long. Between the trimmed V and J ends, which lost 6 bases and 5 bases, there was a span of 20 bases. Germline CDR1 and CDR2: LGHNT and FRNRAP. For the CDR3, the DNA is TGTGCTAGTGGCCCTAGGGGGGGCAGATCGGACGAGCAGTACTTC. Protein product: CASGPRGGRSDEQYF.

This clonotype occurred a few times. The V call is TRBV7-3, the J call TRBJ2-5, with 13 bases lining up with TRBD2. Germline CDR1 SGHTA, CDR2 FQGTGA. With 6 bases clipped from V and 6 bases from J, the junction kept 7 bases outside the gene matches. The CDR3 totals 15 residues. The CDR3 spells CASSRLAGGGQTQYF. The CDR3 nucleotides read TGTGCCAGCAGTCGACTAGCGGGAGGAGGACAGACCCAGTACTTC. Full variable domain (rest looked up from reference TRBV7-3 and TRBJ2-5): GAGVSQTPSNKVTEKGKYVELRCDPISGHTALYWYRQSLGQGPEFLIYFQGTGAADDSGLPNDRFFAVRPEGSVSTLKIQRTERGDSAVYLCASSRLAGGGQTQYFGPGTRLLVL.

V usage is TRBV7-2 and J usage is TRBJ2-1, with 13 nucleotides matching TRBD2. Germline V gives CDR1 SGHTA, CDR2 FQGNSA. With V trimmed by 5 bases and J by 0 bases, 16 bases remained unmatched. CDR3 size: 21 residues. This CDR3 reads CASSRRLKLAGGPGSYNEQFF. CDR3 DNA sequence: TGTGCCAGCAGCCGAAGACTGAAACTAGCGGGAGGGCCCGGCTCCTACAATGAGCAGTTCTTC.

The chain employs TRBV4-3 and TRBJ2-2; D ambiguous. This CDR3 is 13 amino acids long. Trimming left V 2 bases short and J 7 bases short, with 8 bases between. Germline V CDR1 and CDR2: LGHNA, YSLEER. CDR3 region: CASSQTVGGELFF. DNA of the CDR3: TGCGCCAGCAGCCAAACAGTGGGCGGGGAGCTGTTTTTT.

The chain recombines TRBV6-6 with TRBJ1-5, with 10 bases identical to TRBD1. The CDR3 has 12 amino acids. Germline V gene lookup returns CDR1 MNHNY and CDR2 SVGAGI (reference sequence). J gave up 11 bases and V 6 bases, and 4 bases lay outside the gene matches. CDR3 sequence reads: CASRGGQGSQHF. For the CDR3, the DNA is TGTGCCAGCAGGGGGGGACAGGGGTCCCAGCATTTT.

The chain couples TRBV3-1 to TRBJ2-1; 9 nucleotides match TRBD2. Germline lookup yields CDR1 LGHDT and CDR2 YNNKEL (reference sequence). The length of the CDR3 is 16 residues. Germline trimming cut 1 base from V and 1 base from J; bases unmatched to any gene: 2. CDR3 sequence reads: CASSQGLAVSYNEQFF. The CDR3 region has the DNA TGTGCCAGCAGCCAAGGACTAGCGGTTTCCTACAATGAGCAGTTCTTC.